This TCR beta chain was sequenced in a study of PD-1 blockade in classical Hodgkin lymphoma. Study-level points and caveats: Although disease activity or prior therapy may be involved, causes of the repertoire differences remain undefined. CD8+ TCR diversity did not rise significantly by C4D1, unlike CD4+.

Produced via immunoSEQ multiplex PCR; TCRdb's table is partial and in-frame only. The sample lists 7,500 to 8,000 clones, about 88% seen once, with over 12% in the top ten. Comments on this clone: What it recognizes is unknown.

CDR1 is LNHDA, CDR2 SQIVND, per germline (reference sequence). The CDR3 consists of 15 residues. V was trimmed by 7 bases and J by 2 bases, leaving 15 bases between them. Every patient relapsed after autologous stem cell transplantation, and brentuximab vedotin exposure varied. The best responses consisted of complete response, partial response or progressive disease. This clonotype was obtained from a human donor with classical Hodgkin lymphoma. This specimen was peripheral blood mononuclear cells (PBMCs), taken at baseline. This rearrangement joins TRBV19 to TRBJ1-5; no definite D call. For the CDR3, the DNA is TGTGCCAGTACCCGGCAGTCCTTCGGCAATCAGCCCCAGCATTTT. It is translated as CASTRQSFGNQPQHF.